This is a list of T cell receptor beta chains from one sample in a study of T cell responses to AZD1222 COVID-19 vaccine. Using immunoSEQ multiplex PCR, the repertoire was profiled, and TCRdb retains in-frame clones only, with some absent. Of around 45,000 clones listed, about 80% are singletons. This sample comprised peripheral blood, obtained 28 days after the second dose of the MenACWY control vaccine. The origin of the receptors is an adult who received the MenACWY meningococcal vaccine as a control. Each CDR3 is given with its conserved first and last residue. The D gene is left open where the match is weak.

j_gene | v_gene | d_gene | CDR3aa
TRBJ2-7 | TRBV2 | - | CASSESAQAAYEQYF
TRBJ1-6 | TRBV5-1 | - | CASSLDGGNSPLHF
TRBJ2-6 | TRBV10-3 | - | CAISDIASGANVLTF
TRBJ2-2 | TRBV6-1 | - | CASSAGAGKFPGELFF
TRBJ2-7 | TRBV7-9 | TRBD2 | CASSLLGGRASYEQYF
TRBJ2-3 | TRBV28 | - | CASSSSGFTDTQYF
TRBJ1-4 | TRBV5-1 | - | CASSWDGSNEKLFF
TRBJ1-1 | TRBV28 | - | CASSLAGRAFF
TRBJ1-2 | TRBV6-5 | TRBD1 | CASSYATGPVDGYTF
TRBJ1-1 | TRBV28 | - | CASSPSIAGSTEAFF
TRBJ1-1 | TRBV19 | TRBD1 | CASSISFDIDRVSTEAFF
TRBJ2-6 | TRBV18 | - | CASSLGSPSGANVLTF
TRBJ1-5 | TRBV30 | - | CAWSGEGGQPQHF
TRBJ2-3 | TRBV9 | TRBD2 | CASSGRLAGSTDTQYF
TRBJ2-3 | TRBV25-1 | - | CASSEYRGTDTDTQYF
TRBJ1-6 | TRBV4-1 | - | CASSQVPNSPLHF
TRBJ1-3 | TRBV6-5 | - | CASNTPGRAGNTIYF
TRBJ2-3 | TRBV7-9 | - | CASSHTDTQYF
TRBJ1-2 | TRBV3-1/TRBV3-2 | TRBD1 | CASSQVAGGLANYGYTF
TRBJ2-7 | TRBV28 | - | CASSPSIFRQVEQYF
TRBJ2-3 | TRBV5-4 | - | CASSLEAGTTDTQYF
TRBJ2-7 | TRBV5-6 | TRBD1 | CASSRGTGDYEQYF
TRBJ2-3 | TRBV6-6 | - | CASSSPTTDTQYF
TRBJ2-6 | TRBV10-3 | - | CAISDPRMGLSGANVLTF